This T cell receptor (beta chain) came from a study of T cell repertoires in cytomegalovirus infection. In the study overall: Indications of both CMV infection and matching HLA type were provided by public TCR beta signatures.

Study-wide points: Ex vivo responses were dominated by HLA-C-restricted CMV-specific TCR beta clonotypes. The study identified carriers of CMV plus the relevant HLA from cumulative public TCR beta family frequency.

In regard to this clonotype: The antigen remains unidentified.

Each CDR3 protein gets one entry after TCRdb re-called the reads with MiXCR. The sample holds under 250,000 distinct CDR3 sequences, about 12% seen once. Germline V CDR1 and CDR2: MNHEY, SVGEGT. V lost 7 bases and J lost 1, with 20 bases in between. This CDR3 is 16 amino acids long. This chain joins TRBV6-2 or TRBV6-3 and TRBJ2-7, with D perhaps matching TRBD2 (6 bases). This clonotype originated in a human donor in good health (CMV status not recorded). Some clones in this sample may be carry-over from other donors' samples. Sequenced input: PBMCs. CDR3 in amino acids: CASTPLGGEGSYEQYF. DNA of the CDR3: TGTGCCAGCACTCCACTCGGGGGAGAAGGTTCCTACGAGCAGTACTTC.